The T cell receptor (beta chain) described here comes from a study of blood T cell repertoires in COVID-19. Study information: Some COVID-19 samples were acute and others convalescent; all came from the United States, Italy and Spain.

The CDR3 has 15 amino acids. Assay used: immunoSEQ multiplex PCR; TCRdb lists only in-frame clones, some missing. Found here are more than 55,000 clones, 88% of them singletons; the top ten hold approximately 4.3%. The TCR originated in a man between 60 and 75 years old with acute or convalescent COVID-19. Sequenced material: peripheral blood. V usage is TRBV21-1 and J usage is TRBJ1-2; TRBD1 is the table's D call and was not checked against the DNA. TRBV21-1 is marked as a pseudogene. The CDR3 region is CASSKVTGPCYGYTF. CDR3 DNA sequence: TGTGCCAGCAGCAAAGTTACAGGGCCTTGCTATGGCTACACCTTC.